A single sample is the source of the 9 T cell receptor beta chains below, sequenced in a study of blood T cell repertoires in COVID-19. Repertoires were generated with immunoSEQ multiplex PCR, while TCRdb's copy carries only in-frame clones and drops some. Among about 170,000 clones listed, roughly four fifths were seen once. Source material: peripheral blood. Source of these receptors: a woman over 75 with COVID-19, enrolled during active disease.

CDR3 bases: TGTGCCAGCAGCTCCGGGGGGACAGGGGGCGCGTATACGCAGTATTTT. Translation: CASSSGGTGGAYTQYF. This chain uses TRBV11-3 with TRBJ2-3, with 12 nucleotides matching TRBD1. V shed 4 bases and J 7 bases; nucleotides not matched to a gene: 9. This CDR3 spans 16 amino acids. Germline values: CDR1 SGHNT, CDR2 YENEEA.

On this clone: An end of the junction does not agree with germline; a read error may underlie this. The V and J genes are TRBV4-2 and TRBJ2-5; 8 bases line up with TRBD2. There are 15 residues in the CDR3. CDR1 is LGHNA, CDR2 YNFKEQ, per germline. Here the CDR3 DNA reads TGTGCCAGCAGCCAAACTAGCGGCCAACGAGAGGCCCAGTACTTC. Protein product: CASSQTSGQREAQYF.

This clone is a singleton in its sample. The V gene is TRBV10-2, the J gene TRBJ1-6; 8 positions agree with TRBD1. With V trimmed by 7 bases and J by 8 bases, 10 bases remained unmatched. CDR1 and CDR2 from the germline V gene are WSHSY and SAAADI. There are 15 residues in the CDR3. This CDR3 is CASTEDRAGYSPLHF. The CDR3 nucleotides are TGCGCCAGCACAGAGGACAGGGCGGGGTATTCACCCCTCCACTTT.

V usage is TRBV7-2 and J usage is TRBJ2-5; 11 bases are a match to TRBD2. J was trimmed by 8 bases and V by 3 bases; bases with no gene match: 14. In germline, CDR1 is SGHTA, CDR2 FQGNSA. CDR3 length: 17 residues. The CDR3 is CASSLAVLAGGLITQYF. As DNA, the CDR3 is TGTGCCAGCAGCTTGGCTGTTCTAGCGGGGGGCCTAATTACCCAGTACTTC.

The chain has TRBV5-4 and TRBJ2-3, with D perhaps matching TRBD2 (5 bases). From germline, CDR1 is SGHNT and CDR2 YYREEE (reference sequence). This CDR3 region has 15 residues. The germline V and J ends were trimmed by 0 bases and 2 bases, with 10 bases remaining between them. Here the CDR3 DNA reads TGTGCCAGCAGCTTGGTGGCGGGCACCACAGATACGCAGTATTTT. Translating it yields CASSLVAGTTDTQYF.

The gene calls are TRBV5-4 and TRBJ2-1; TRBD2 matches 9 bases. J lost 6 bases, V lost 0 bases, and 4 bases had no gene match. Per germline, CDR1 SGHNT and CDR2 YYREEE (reference sequence). The length of the CDR3 is 15 residues. The CDR3 DNA is TGTGCCAGCAGCTTGGATAGCGGGGGTTTCAATGAGCAGTTCTTC. It is translated as CASSLDSGGFNEQFF. The whole variable domain, filled in from reference TRBV5-4 and TRBJ2-1, reads ETGVTQSPTHLIKTRGQQVTLRCSSQSGHNTVSWYQQALGQGPQFIFQYYREEENGRGNFPPRFSGLQFPNYSSELNVNALELDDSALYLCASSLDSGGFNEQFFGPGTRLTVL.

The J gene is TRBJ2-3, the V gene TRBV19; tentative D call: TRBD2 (7 bases). The germline V gene has CDR1 LNHDA and CDR2 SQIVND (reference sequence). The V and J ends lost 8 bases and 2 bases respectively, with 17 bases between them. The CDR3 has 15 amino acids. The DNA of the CDR3 is TGTGCCAGTCGACGTTGGGGGGGCCCCACAGATACGCAGTATTTT. The encoded protein is CASRRWGGPTDTQYF. Based on the CDR3 plus reference TRBV19 and TRBJ2-3, the full variable domain is DGGITQSPKYLFRKEGQNVTLSCEQNLNHDAMYWYRQDPGQGLRLIYYSQIVNDFQKGDIAEGYSVSREKKESFPLTVTSAQKNPTAFYLCASRRWGGPTDTQYFGPGTRLTVL.

This clone was recorded once. This specimen includes other DNA sequences encoding the same CDR3. The genes are TRBV5-1 and TRBJ2-2; D not certain. Trimming removed 5 bases from V and 4 bases from J, with 3 bases in between. The germline V gene encodes CDR1 SGHRS and CDR2 YFSETQ. The CDR3 is made up of 11 amino acids. CDR3 bases: TGCGCCAGCAGACTCACCGGGGAGCTGTTTTTT. It codes for CASRLTGELFF.

The chain joins TRBV3-1 (or the pseudogene TRBV3-2) to TRBJ2-5; 7 nucleotides line up with TRBD1. After removal of 2 bases from V and 1 base from J, the junction contained 10 bases not matched to a gene. CDR3 length: 17 amino acids. Germline V gene sequence: CDR1 LGHDT, CDR2 YNNKEL (reference sequence). CDR3 in amino acids: CASSQPTGVRTQETQYF. The DNA for the CDR3 is TGTGCCAGCAGCCAACCCACAGGGGTAAGGACCCAAGAGACCCAGTACTTC.